Shown below are 4 T cell receptor beta chains from a single sample sequenced in a study of PD-L1 blockade in urothelial cancer. Sample time point: pretreatment peripheral blood. Clones were read by immunoSEQ multiplex PCR, and TCRdb kept only the in-frame ones, dropping some. The data hold more than 75,000 clones, with roughly 84% observed a single time. The sample in question was PBMCs, obtained around atezolizumab (anti-PD-L1) treatment. All receptors derive from a man in his 60s with urothelial cancer.

The chain couples TRBV7-2 to TRBJ1-2, with unresolved D. The germline V gene has CDR1 SGHTA and CDR2 FQGNSA. The CDR3 contains 13 residues. Trimming stripped 5 bases from V and 5 bases from J, with 12 bases between. CDR3: CASSQAWEYGYTF. CDR3 coding DNA: TGTGCCAGCAGCCAAGCATGGGAGTATGGCTACACCTTC.

The V and J genes are TRBV28 and TRBJ2-5; 7 bases match TRBD1. The V gene's germline CDR1 is MDHEN and CDR2 SYDVKM. V trimming: 5 bases; J trimming: 3 bases; junction bases outside the gene matches: 6. There are 14 residues in the CDR3. The CDR3 protein is CASSSPDREETQYF. CDR3 bases: TGTGCCAGCAGTAGCCCTGACAGGGAAGAGACCCAGTACTTC.

The chain recombines TRBV29-1 with TRBJ2-3; D remains ambiguous. This CDR3 spans 14 amino acids. Germline loops: CDR1 SQVTM, CDR2 ANQGSEA. V lost 6 bases, J lost 1 base, and 14 bases lay in between. CDR3 nucleotides: TGCAGCGTGTTGACTGTTCTCGGCACAGATACGCAGTATTTT. This translates into CSVLTVLGTDTQYF.

The chain has TRBV10-2 and TRBJ2-5; D may be TRBD2 (7 bases). V lost 2 bases and J 7 bases, leaving 11 bases between the germline ends. Germline V lookup: CDR1 WSHSY, CDR2 SAAADI. This CDR3 region has 13 residues. The DNA for the CDR3 is TGCGCCAGCAGTGAGAGGGGGGGCGGGACCCAGTACTTC. Its translation: CASSERGGGTQYF.